This entry lists 5 T cell receptor beta chains sequenced from one sample in a study of cytomegalovirus exposure and HLA in healthy donors. The PCR employed 60 Vbeta primers together with 13 Jbeta primers. Only in-frame clones appear in the TCRdb table, and some are missing; sequencing was by immunoSEQ multiplex PCR. The table records over 80,000 clones, around 80% of them present only once. The sequencing sample was made of PBMCs. The origin of the receptors is a man in his forties or fifties in good health and CMV-seropositive.

This chain links TRBV6-5 with TRBJ2-3; possibly TRBD1 for D (5 bases). V dropped 5 bases and J dropped 6 bases, with 6 bases sitting between them. The CDR3 is 11 residues long. Germline lookup yields CDR1 MNHEY and CDR2 SVGAGI. CDR3: CASSKGDTQYF. The CDR3 DNA reads as TGTGCCAGCAGTAAGGGGGATACGCAGTATTTT.

The CDR3 nucleotides are TGCGCCAGCAGCCAACAGTCTGTGAACACTGAAGCTTTCTTT. This sequence encodes CASSQQSVNTEAFF. This sequence joins TRBV5-1 and TRBJ1-1; D not resolved. The CDR3 runs to 14 residues. CDR1 is SGHRS, CDR2 YFSETQ, per germline. Trimming took 4 bases from V and 0 from J, leaving 10 bases between them.

J is TRBJ2-7 and V is TRBV10-2, with D possibly being TRBD1 (6 bases). This CDR3 contains 14 residues. Germline V gene sequence: CDR1 WSHSY, CDR2 SAAADI. The ends were cut back, 3 bases at V and 2 bases at J, with 11 bases in the middle. CDR3 region: CASSDPQGAYEQYF. The CDR3 region has the DNA TGCGCCAGCAGTGATCCACAGGGAGCCTACGAGCAGTACTTC.

CDR3 in DNA: TGTGCCAGCACCCGGACAGGGAGCGGTTCACCCCTCCACTTT. Translated, it gives CASTRTGSGSPLHF. This chain joins TRBV6-5 and TRBJ1-6, with TRBD1 identical over 8 bases. V was pared by 7 bases and J by 9 bases, with 8 bases of the junction left unmatched. The CDR3 contains 14 residues. Germline loops: CDR1 MNHEY, CDR2 SVGAGI.

The J gene is TRBJ2-6, the V gene TRBV5-1, with 13 nucleotides matching TRBD2. Germline loops: CDR1 SGHRS, CDR2 YFSETQ. The ends lost 3 bases at V and 2 bases at J; junction bases unmatched: 5. This CDR3 has 18 amino acids. The CDR3 DNA follows: TGCGCCAGCAGCTGGGAGACTAGCGGGGGGCCTGGGGCCAACGTCCTGACTTTC. It specifies CASSWETSGGPGANVLTF.